This TCR beta chain was sequenced during a study of CD8+ T cells in alopecia areata. Overall study: Each day, treated patients took oral tofacitinib twice, at 5 to 10 mg per dose.

The authors extracted RNA and reverse transcribed it into cDNA as the sequencing template. Clones were read by immunoSEQ multiplex PCR, and TCRdb kept only the in-frame ones, dropping some. Of approximately 59,000 clones in the sample, about half were seen once. V lost 1 base and J lost 5, with 11 bases in between. CDR3 length: 14 residues. CDR1 and CDR2 from the germline V gene are SEHNR and FQNEAQ (reference sequence). This clonotype originated in a human donor with alopecia areata. The source was CD8+ T cells sorted from blood, collected at week 0. The V call is TRBV7-9, the J call TRBJ1-1; maybe TRBD1 (6 bases). CDR3 DNA: TGTGCCAGCAGCTTAGTCGGGGGCGGGACTGAAGCTTTCTTT. This sequence encodes CASSLVGGGTEAFF.